This TCR beta chain was retrieved from a study of blood T cell repertoires in COVID-19. Some clones are missing from TCRdb's copy, which holds only in-frame ones; the method was immunoSEQ multiplex PCR. The sample lists approximately 99,000 clones, 70% to 85% occurring once. The CDR3 runs to 14 residues. Germline loops: CDR1 LGHNT, CDR2 FRNRAP. Trimming left V 2 bases short and J 7 bases short, with 12 bases between. A single count supports this clone. Material for sequencing was peripheral blood. The receptor's source is a woman between 35 and 50 years old with acute or convalescent COVID-19. The V call is TRBV12-5, the J call TRBJ1-5; D is uncertain. The CDR3 DNA follows: TGTGCTAGTGGTTTGAGCGGGGTCGTGCAGCCCCAGCATTTT. Translating it yields CASGLSGVVQPQHF.